The text below deals with one T cell receptor (beta chain). These data come from a study of blood T cell repertoires in COVID-19. The overall study: PBMCs, B-cell-depleted T cells, or T cells provided the cDNA or gDNA that made up the material.

This CDR3 has 16 amino acids. The germline V gene has CDR1 GTSNPN and CDR2 SVGIG (reference sequence). Germline trimming cut 2 bases from V and 2 bases from J; bases unmatched to any gene: 6. Here immunoSEQ multiplex PCR was the method, and the copy in TCRdb shows in-frame clones only, minus some. The data show over 250,000 clones, with around 89% seen just once and roughly 6.1% held by the top ten. The V gene is TRBV30, the J gene TRBJ2-3; 11 nucleotides line up with TRBD2. The sequenced sample was peripheral blood. The receptor's source is a woman between 50 and 59 years old with COVID-19, enrolled during active disease. CDR3 sequence reads: CAWSPLTSGITDTQYF. Here the CDR3 DNA reads TGTGCCTGGAGTCCCTTGACTAGCGGGATCACAGATACGCAGTATTTT.